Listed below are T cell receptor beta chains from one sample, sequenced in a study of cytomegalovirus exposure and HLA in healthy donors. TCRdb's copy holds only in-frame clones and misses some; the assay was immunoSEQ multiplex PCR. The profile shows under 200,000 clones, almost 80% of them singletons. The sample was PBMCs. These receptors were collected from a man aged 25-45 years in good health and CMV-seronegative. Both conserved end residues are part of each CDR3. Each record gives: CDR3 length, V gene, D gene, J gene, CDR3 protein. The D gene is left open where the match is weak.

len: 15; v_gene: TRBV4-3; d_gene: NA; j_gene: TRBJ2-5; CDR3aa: CASSQDRGMRETQYF
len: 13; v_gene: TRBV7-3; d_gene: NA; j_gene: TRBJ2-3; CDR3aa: CASSLQGADTQYF
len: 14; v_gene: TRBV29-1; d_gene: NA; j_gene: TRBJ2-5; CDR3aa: CSVLGRDFQETQYF
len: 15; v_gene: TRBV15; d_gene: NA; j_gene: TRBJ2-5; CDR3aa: CATSRRDPGGETQYF
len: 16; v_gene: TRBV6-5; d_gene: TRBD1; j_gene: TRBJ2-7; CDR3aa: CASSYPRDRGNYEQYF
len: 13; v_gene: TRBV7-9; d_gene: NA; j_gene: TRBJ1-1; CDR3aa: CSSSFEKNTEAFF
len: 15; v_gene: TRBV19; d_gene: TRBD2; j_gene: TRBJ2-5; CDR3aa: CASSRIAGSVETQYF
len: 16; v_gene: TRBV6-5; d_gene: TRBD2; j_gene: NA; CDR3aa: CASSSLSSGHSYEQYF
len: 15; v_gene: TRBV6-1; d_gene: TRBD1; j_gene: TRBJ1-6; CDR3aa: CASNSDRVSNSPLHF
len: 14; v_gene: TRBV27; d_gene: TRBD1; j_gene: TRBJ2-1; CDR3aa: CASSRTGTYNEQFF
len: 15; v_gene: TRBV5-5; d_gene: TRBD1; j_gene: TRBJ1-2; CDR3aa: CASSWGDRPNYGYTF
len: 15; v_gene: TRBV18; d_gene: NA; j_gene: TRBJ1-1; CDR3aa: CASSPNGQINTEAFF
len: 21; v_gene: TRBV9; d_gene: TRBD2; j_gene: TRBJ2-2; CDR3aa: CASSVVGDSGGTSGRRGELFF
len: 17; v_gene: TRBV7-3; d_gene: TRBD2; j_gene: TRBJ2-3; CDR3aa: CASSLSLAGRGPDTQYF
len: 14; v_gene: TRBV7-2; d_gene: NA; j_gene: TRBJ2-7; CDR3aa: CASSSRRLVGEQYF
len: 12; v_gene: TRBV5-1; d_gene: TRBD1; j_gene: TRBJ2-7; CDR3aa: CASSSTGGEQYF
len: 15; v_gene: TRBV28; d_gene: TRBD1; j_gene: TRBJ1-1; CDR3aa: CASSLIQTGRTEAFF
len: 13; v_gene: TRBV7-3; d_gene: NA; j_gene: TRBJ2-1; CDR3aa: CASSQARDDEQFF
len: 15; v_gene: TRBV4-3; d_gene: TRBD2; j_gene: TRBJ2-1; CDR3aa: CASSQGLAGGNEQFF
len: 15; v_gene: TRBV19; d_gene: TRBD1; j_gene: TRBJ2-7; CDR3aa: CASSVGTGGAYEQYF
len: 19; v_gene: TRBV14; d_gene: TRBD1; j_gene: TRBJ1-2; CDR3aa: CASSQVPGTVSFANYGYTF
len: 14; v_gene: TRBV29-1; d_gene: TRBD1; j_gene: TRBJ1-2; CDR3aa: CSVVRDRGPGGYTF
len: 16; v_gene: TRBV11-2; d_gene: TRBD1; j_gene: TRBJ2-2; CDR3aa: CASSTSGGAFSGELFF
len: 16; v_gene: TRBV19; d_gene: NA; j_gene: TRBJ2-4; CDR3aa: CASSIDSWLFKNIQYF
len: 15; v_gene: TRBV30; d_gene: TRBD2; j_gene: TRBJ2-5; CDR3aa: CAWSHTLAGEEAQYF
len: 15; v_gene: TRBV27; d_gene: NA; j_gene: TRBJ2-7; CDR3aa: CASSSPSAGGYEQYF
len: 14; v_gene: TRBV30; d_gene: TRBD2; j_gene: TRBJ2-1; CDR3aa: CAWMDGRAMDEQFF
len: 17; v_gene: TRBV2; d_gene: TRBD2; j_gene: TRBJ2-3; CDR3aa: CASRRGVLAGATDTQYF
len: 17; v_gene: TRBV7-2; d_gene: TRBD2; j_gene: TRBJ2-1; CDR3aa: CASSLAELAGGITEQFF
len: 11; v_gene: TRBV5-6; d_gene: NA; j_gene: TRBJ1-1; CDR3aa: CASSLAAEAFF
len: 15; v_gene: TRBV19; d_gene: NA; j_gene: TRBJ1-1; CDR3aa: CASSISGQGNTEAFF
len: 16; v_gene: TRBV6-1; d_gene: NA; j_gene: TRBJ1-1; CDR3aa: CASSEAEGSWATEAFF
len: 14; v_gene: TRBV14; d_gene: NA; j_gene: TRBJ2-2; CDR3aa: CASSQSGNTGELFF
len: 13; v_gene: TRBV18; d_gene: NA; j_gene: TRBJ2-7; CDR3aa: CASSPPAAYEQYF
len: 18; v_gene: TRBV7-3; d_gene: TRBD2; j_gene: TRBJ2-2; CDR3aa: CASSLSSSGAANTGELFF
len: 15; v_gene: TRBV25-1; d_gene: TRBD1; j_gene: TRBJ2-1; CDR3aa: CASSEGTGNYNEQFF
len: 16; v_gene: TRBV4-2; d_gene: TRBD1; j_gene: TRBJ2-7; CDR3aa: CASSYNPGQGAWEQYF
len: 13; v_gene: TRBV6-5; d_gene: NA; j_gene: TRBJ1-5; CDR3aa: CASRPRVDSPQHF
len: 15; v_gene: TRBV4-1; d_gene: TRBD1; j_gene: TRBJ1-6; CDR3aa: CASSLGGQANSPLHF
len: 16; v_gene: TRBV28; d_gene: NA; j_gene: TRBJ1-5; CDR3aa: CASSQWEGNGNQPQHF
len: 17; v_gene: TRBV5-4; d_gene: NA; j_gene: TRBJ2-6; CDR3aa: CASFGDSQKTGANVLTF
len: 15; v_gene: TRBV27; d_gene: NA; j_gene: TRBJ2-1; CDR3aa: CASSPRVAVYNEQFF
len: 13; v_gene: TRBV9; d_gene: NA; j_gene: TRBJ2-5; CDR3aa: CASSPTVFQTQYF
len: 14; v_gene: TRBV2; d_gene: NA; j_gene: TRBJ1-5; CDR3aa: CASSGRGGGQPQHF
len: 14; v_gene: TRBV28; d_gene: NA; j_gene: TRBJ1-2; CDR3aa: CAIRTFTGNYGYTF
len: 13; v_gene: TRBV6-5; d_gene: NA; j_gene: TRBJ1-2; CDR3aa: CASSLPGAVGYTF
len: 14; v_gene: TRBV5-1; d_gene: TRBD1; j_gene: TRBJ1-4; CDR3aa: CASSPTGWQEKLFF
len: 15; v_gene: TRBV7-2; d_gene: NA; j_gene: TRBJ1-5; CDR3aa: CASSLQPGVFGPQHF
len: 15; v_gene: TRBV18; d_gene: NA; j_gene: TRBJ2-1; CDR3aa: CASSPMDWTYNEQFF
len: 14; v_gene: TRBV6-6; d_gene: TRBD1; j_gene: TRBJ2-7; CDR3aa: CASSLGQGASEQYF
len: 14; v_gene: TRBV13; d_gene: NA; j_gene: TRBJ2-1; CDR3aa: CASSLISAGNEQFF
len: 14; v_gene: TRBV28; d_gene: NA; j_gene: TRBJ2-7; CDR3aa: CAISTPYGGYEQYF